Below are 22 T cell receptor beta chains sequenced from a single sample in a study of T-cell reconstitution after alpha-beta-depleted transplantation in children. A TCRbeta library incorporating unique molecular identifiers was prepared. MiXCR, run by TCRdb on the PCR reads, gives a single entry per CDR3 protein. The sample holds approximately 300,000 distinct CDR3 sequences, 10% seen once. This specimen consisted of PBMCs, obtained before TCRalphabeta/CD19-depleted stem cell transplant. The source of these receptors is a boy less than two years old with acute myeloid leukemia, due to receive a stem cell transplant.

Ten or more counts support this clonotype. The chain uses TRBV28 and TRBJ2-5; perhaps TRBD1 as D (6 bases). Trimming took off 5 bases at V and 7 bases at J, with 14 bases between the two ends. CDR1 and CDR2 from the germline V gene are MDHEN and SYDVKM. CDR3 length equals 13 residues. The CDR3 sequence is CASSPQGPRTQYF. CDR3 DNA: TGTGCCAGCAGTCCCCAGGGGCCTCGGACCCAGTACTTC.

Note on this clonotype: With a much larger clone just one base away, this may be a read error. The CDR3 end shows no conserved phenylalanine or tryptophan, and so a read error is likely. This sequence joins TRBV28 and TRBJ1-5; D is unclear. This CDR3 has 12 amino acids. With 6 bases removed from V and 4 bases from J, the gap between germline ends came to 7 bases. Germline loops: CDR1 MDHEN, CDR2 SYDVKM. This CDR3 reads CASSLMNQPQHI. CDR3 bases: TGTGCCAGCAGCCTGATGAATCAGCCCCAGCATATT.

The table lists this clonotype with many counts. The chain uses TRBV12-3 or TRBV12-4 and TRBJ1-6, with 7 bases identical to TRBD1. CDR3 size: 15 residues. J gave up 1 base and V 3 bases, and 0 bases lay outside the gene matches. The CDR3 sequence: CASSLGQSYNSPLHF. For the CDR3, the DNA is TGTGCCAGCAGTTTGGGACAGTCCTATAATTCACCCCTCCACTTT.

There are a few counts of this clonotype. This chain connects TRBV6-5 to TRBJ2-3; 13 bases are shared with TRBD2. V shed 6 bases and J 2 bases; nucleotides not matched to a gene: 5. Germline loops: CDR1 MNHEY, CDR2 SVGAGI. This CDR3 contains 16 residues. The CDR3 DNA reads TGTGCCAGCAGGGTTACTAGCGGGGGGGTCACAGATACGCAGTATTTT. This encodes CASRVTSGGVTDTQYF.

This clonotype appeared many times. V gene TRBV5-1 combines with J gene TRBJ2-3; D is unclear. Germline CDR1 SGHRS, CDR2 YFSETQ. The V gene lost 0 bases and the J gene lost 5 bases, with 7 bases spanning the gap. CDR3 length: 13 residues. The CDR3 loop is CASSLAVVDTQYF. CDR3 bases: TGCGCCAGCAGCTTGGCCGTGGTAGATACGCAGTATTTT.

This clonotype was seen at least ten times. The chain is built from TRBV7-2 and TRBJ2-1, with D perhaps TRBD2 (6 bases). V lost 5 bases to trimming and J lost 7 bases, with 18 bases between them. The length of the CDR3 is 15 residues. Germline values: CDR1 SGHTA, CDR2 FQGNSA. The CDR3 is CASSVEPGVGNEQFF. Here the CDR3 DNA reads TGTGCCAGCAGCGTCGAACCGGGAGTTGGTAATGAGCAGTTCTTC.

This clonotype was seen many times. The CDR3 DNA is TGTGCCTGGAGTAGGGGACTAGCGCACAATGAGCAGTTCTTC. Amino acids: CAWSRGLAHNEQFF. The rearrangement joins TRBV30 to TRBJ2-1; 10 bases match TRBD2. The V gene's germline CDR1 is GTSNPN and CDR2 SVGIG (reference sequence). CDR3 size: 14 residues. After removal of 2 bases from V and 5 bases from J, the junction contained 3 bases not matched to a gene. Together with reference TRBV30 and TRBJ2-1, the CDR3 gives the full variable domain: SQTIHQWPATLVQPVGSPLSLECTVEGTSNPNLYWYRQAAGRGLQLLFYSVGIGQISSEVPQNLSASRPQDRQFILSSKKLLLSDSGFYLCAWSRGLAHNEQFFGPGTRLTVL.

The chain couples TRBV7-9 to TRBJ1-2; D not certain. The CDR3 is 11 amino acids. Germline V gives CDR1 SEHNR, CDR2 FQNEAQ (reference sequence). Trimming took off 4 bases at V and 5 bases at J, with 5 bases between the two ends. As DNA, the CDR3 is TGTGCCAGCAGCTCGGTATATGGCTACACCTTC. It codes for CASSSVYGYTF.

The J gene is TRBJ2-1, the V gene TRBV30; TRBD1 matches 9 bases. CDR3 length: 13 amino acids. Looked up from germline, CDR1 is GTSNPN and CDR2 is SVGIG (reference sequence). V shed 1 base and J 9 bases; nucleotides not matched to a gene: 4. CDR3 sequence: CAWSGGTGSEQFF. Here the CDR3 DNA reads TGTGCCTGGAGTGGGGGGACAGGGAGTGAGCAGTTCTTC.

The chain joins TRBV7-9 to TRBJ2-7; the D call may be TRBD1 or TRBD2 (5 bases each). Germline V lookup: CDR1 SEHNR, CDR2 FQNEAQ (reference sequence). The length of the CDR3 is 15 residues. V dropped 1 base and J dropped 4 bases, with 14 bases sitting between them. The CDR3 reads CASSLGRDRRYEQYF. CDR3 coding DNA: TGTGCCAGCAGCTTAGGACGGGACCGACGGTACGAGCAGTACTTC.

As concerns this clonotype: Without the conserved terminal phenylalanine or tryptophan, this CDR3 likely stems from a read error. The V call is TRBV11-2, the J call TRBJ2-1; the D gene is possibly TRBD2 (6 bases). This CDR3 has 16 amino acids. The germline CDR1 and CDR2 sequences are SGHAT and FQNNGV. Trimming shortened V by 1 base and J by 3 bases, and 13 bases separated the two germline ends. CDR3 in DNA: TGTGCCAGCAGCTTAGTCGGGCGGAGGGTCTACAATGAGCAGTTCTAC. Protein sequence: CASSLVGRRVYNEQFY.

At least ten counts were recorded for this clonotype. The rearrangement uses TRBV12-3 or TRBV12-4 and TRBJ2-5; TRBD1 matches 8 bases. The ends lost 4 bases at V and 5 bases at J; junction bases unmatched: 3. The CDR3 consists of 13 residues. The CDR3 loop reads CASSSRGPETQYF. CDR3 nucleotides: TGTGCCAGCAGTTCCAGGGGGCCGGAGACCCAGTACTTC.

The chain couples TRBV27 to TRBJ2-1; 7 bases are shared with TRBD2. The CDR3 length is 16 residues. Germline CDR1 is MNHEY and CDR2 is SMNVEV (reference sequence). V lost 7 bases and J lost 0; bases outside the gene matches: 9. The DNA of the CDR3 is TGTGCCAGCACCCTATCGGGACTAAGCTCCTACAATGAGCAGTTCTTC. Its translation is CASTLSGLSSYNEQFF.

Many counts were recorded for this clonotype. The chain couples TRBV7-9 to TRBJ2-1; D is possibly TRBD1 (6 bases). The CDR3 has 15 residues. Trimming took 0 bases from V and 3 from J, leaving 9 bases between them. From germline, CDR1 is SEHNR and CDR2 FQNEAQ (reference sequence). The DNA of the CDR3 is TGTGCCAGCAGCTTAGCACGGGACATCTACAATGAGCAGTTCTTC. Translating gives CASSLARDIYNEQFF. Full variable domain (rest looked up from reference TRBV7-9 and TRBJ2-1): DTGVSQNPRHKITKRGQNVTFRCDPISEHNRLYWYRQTLGQGPEFLTYFQNEAQLEKSRLLSDRFSAERPKGSFSTLEIQRTEQGDSAMYLCASSLARDIYNEQFFGPGTRLTVL.

Ten or more counts support this clonotype. The gene calls are TRBV5-1 and TRBJ1-1; no reliable D call. The CDR3 spans 13 residues. CDR1 and CDR2 from the germline V gene are SGHRS and YFSETQ. V was pared by 2 bases and J by 3 bases, with 8 bases between. CDR3 DNA: TGCGCCAGCAGCTTTCAGTCGGACACTGAAGCTTTCTTT. It encodes CASSFQSDTEAFF.

This clonotype was counted at least ten times. The chain is built from TRBV28 and TRBJ2-5, with 8 bases lining up with TRBD1. The junction had 11 bases not matched to a gene; V was cut back by 5 bases and J by 3 bases. The CDR3 has 16 residues. Germline V gene data show CDR1 as MDHEN and CDR2 as SYDVKM. The CDR3 nucleotides read TGTGCCAGCAGTCCACTAACGACAGGGGTGGAAGAGACCCAGTACTTC. Translation gives CASSPLTTGVEETQYF.

Ten or more counts support this clonotype. The DNA for the CDR3 is TGCAGCGCCGGTACAGGGGGCGACATTCAGTACTTC. Its protein is CSAGTGGDIQYF. This chain connects TRBV29-1 to TRBJ2-4; 9 bases are a match to TRBD1. V was pared by 7 bases and J by 8 bases, with 6 bases of the junction left unmatched. This CDR3 comprises 12 residues. Per the germline V gene, CDR1 is SQVTM and CDR2 is ANQGSEA.

This clonotype was recorded at least ten times. This chain joins TRBV7-9 and TRBJ1-1; 8 bases map to TRBD1. CDR1 SEHNR and CDR2 FQNEAQ come from the germline V gene (reference sequence). The trim removed 7 bases at V and 1 base at J, leaving 5 bases unmatched. This CDR3 has 14 amino acids. CDR3: CASTRGPPNTEAFF. The DNA of the CDR3 is TGTGCCAGCACCAGGGGGCCGCCGAACACTGAAGCTTTCTTT.

V usage is TRBV19 and J usage is TRBJ1-1; D not certain. Trimming took 3 bases from V and 1 from J, leaving 6 bases between them. The CDR3 has 13 amino acids. In germline, CDR1 is LNHDA, CDR2 SQIVND (reference sequence). In nucleotides, the CDR3 is TGTGCCAGTAGTATCGGCAGGAACACTGAAGCTTTCTTT. Its translation: CASSIGRNTEAFF.

This clonotype has ten or more counts. This chain connects TRBV5-1 to TRBJ2-2; no firm D call. V was shortened by 4 bases and J by 5 bases, with 9 bases between the two germline ends. Per the germline V gene, CDR1 is SGHRS and CDR2 is YFSETQ. The CDR3 consists of 13 residues. DNA of the CDR3: TGCGCCAGCAGCACCTCAGGTACCGGGGAGCTGTTTTTT. This gives the protein CASSTSGTGELFF. The full variable domain, its missing parts supplied by reference TRBV5-1 and TRBJ2-2, is KAGVTQTPRYLIKTRGQQVTLSCSPISGHRSVSWYQQTPGQGLQFLFEYFSETQRNKGNFPGRFSGRQFSNSRSEMNVSTLELGDSALYLCASSTSGTGELFFGEGSRLTVL.

There are many counts of this clonotype. The chain has TRBV6-5 and TRBJ2-2; tentatively, D is TRBD1 (6 bases). Trimming stripped 2 bases from V and 1 base from J, with 17 bases between. The CDR3 consists of 18 residues. CDR1 is MNHEY and CDR2 is SVGAGI in the germline V gene. CDR3: CASSYPRATGQNTGELFF. In DNA, the CDR3 is TGTGCCAGCAGTTACCCCCGGGCGACAGGCCAGAACACCGGGGAGCTGTTTTTT.

V usage is TRBV28 and J usage is TRBJ1-5, with unresolved D. V lost 6 bases, J lost 7 bases, and 10 bases lay in between. This CDR3 is built from 12 residues. Germline CDR1 reads MDHEN; CDR2 reads SYDVKM. The CDR3 bases are TGTGCCAGCAGCCCGTCCTACCAGCCCCAGCATTTT. This encodes CASSPSYQPQHF.